This T cell receptor (beta chain) originates from a study of T cells in Graves' hyperthyroidism and ophthalmopathy. J was trimmed by 1 base and V by 12 bases; bases with no gene match: 4. From germline, CDR1 is KGHDR and CDR2 SFDVKD. The CDR3 contains 12 residues. Template material for amplifying TCR beta CDR3 regions consisted of RNA transcripts. HTBI primers were employed in a first-round RT-PCR of the TCR CDR3. TCRdb redid the calling of the multiplex PCR reads with MiXCR, one entry per CDR3 protein. In the table there are 500,000 to 600,000 distinct CDR3 sequences, 15% to 20% of which are singletons.

Sequences were obtained from blood. The origin of this receptor is a man between 40 and 49 years old with Graves' ophthalmopathy. The chain recombines TRBV24-1 with TRBJ2-7; 8 nucleotides agree with TRBD1. The CDR3 protein is CAGRDRSYEQYF. Written as DNA, the CDR3 is TGTGCCGGGCGGGACAGGTCCTACGAGCAGTACTTC.